These 28 T cell receptor beta chains share one sample of origin, sequenced in a study of T cells in tumors after PD-1 blockade. Assay used: immunoSEQ multiplex PCR; TCRdb lists only in-frame clones, some missing. The table includes around 13,000 clones, about 69% detected once. This sample comprised tumor tissue, obtained before anti-PD-1 treatment. The receptors were sampled from a human donor with cutaneous squamous cell carcinoma.

The chain is built from TRBV5-8 and TRBJ2-4, with TRBD1 matching over 7 bases. The CDR3 runs 17 residues. J lost 1 base, V lost 2 bases, and 9 bases had no gene match. The V gene's germline CDR1 is SGHTS and CDR2 YDEGEE. CDR3 DNA: TGTGCCAGCAGCTTAACCAGGACAGGCTTGGCCAAAAACATTCAGTACTTC. It codes for CASSLTRTGLAKNIQYF. The whole variable domain, filled in from reference TRBV5-8 and TRBJ2-4, reads EAGVTQSPTHLIKTRGQQATLRCSPISGHTSVYWYQQALGLGLQFLLWYDEGEERNRGNFPPRFSGRQFPNYSSELNVNALELEDSALYLCASSLTRTGLAKNIQYFGAGTRLSVL.

The chain is built from TRBV6-6 and TRBJ2-5; D is unresolved. CDR1 MNHNY and CDR2 SVGAGI come from the germline V gene (reference sequence). This CDR3 region has 14 residues. V was cut by 2 bases and J by 5 bases, with 12 bases left in between. This chain's CDR3 is CASSYTKVGETQYF. The CDR3 nucleotides are TGTGCCAGCAGTTACACCAAGGTCGGGGAGACCCAGTACTTC.

CDR3 sequence (DNA): TGTGCCAGCAGCTTCACAAGGAAAAATGAGCAGTTCTTC. It encodes CASSFTRKNEQFF. The chain recombines TRBV7-2 with TRBJ2-1, with D unresolved. Trimming left V 3 bases short and J 7 bases short, with 10 bases between. In germline, CDR1 is SGHTA, CDR2 FQGNSA. CDR3 length equals 13 residues.

This clone ranks as medium-sized. This chain joins TRBV19 and TRBJ1-2; D may be TRBD1 (6 bases). Germline-derived CDR1 and CDR2 are LNHDA and SQIVND (reference sequence). The CDR3 is 15 residues long. V gave up 1 base and J gave up 7 bases, with 16 bases separating them. CDR3 DNA: TGTGCCAGTAGTATAGCGACAGGACACAGAGGTGGCTACACCTTC. This encodes CASSIATGHRGGYTF.

The rearrangement uses TRBV28 and TRBJ2-7; 9 bases fit TRBD2. The germline CDR1 and CDR2 sequences are MDHEN and SYDVKM. V shed 7 bases, J shed 4 bases, and the junction held 8 bases outside the gene matches. The length of the CDR3 is 14 residues. In DNA, the CDR3 is TGTGCCAGCAACGCGGGGGGGAGTTTTTACGAGCAGTACTTC. Translating gives CASNAGGSFYEQYF. Full variable domain (rest looked up from reference TRBV28 and TRBJ2-7): DVKVTQSSRYLVKRTGEKVFLECVQDMDHENMFWYRQDPGLGLRLIYFSYDVKMKEKGDIPEGYSVSREKKERFSLILESASTNQTSMYLCASNAGGSFYEQYFGPGTRLTVT.

Concerning this clone: Since a much larger clone is just one base distant, this may be a read error. The rearrangement links TRBV24-1 to TRBJ1-5; 7 nucleotides agree with TRBD1. V shed 4 bases, J shed 6 bases, and the junction held 8 bases outside the gene matches. This CDR3 region has 15 residues. The germline CDR1 and CDR2 sequences are KGHDR and SFDVKD. The CDR3 region has the DNA TGTGCCACCAGTGACCCCTCAGGGGGTGGTCAGCCCCAGCATTTT. Its translation is CATSDPSGGGQPQHF.

In its sample, this clone was seen a few times. The gene calls are TRBV10-3 and TRBJ2-3, with TRBD2 identical over 12 bases. Trimming removed 6 bases from V and 2 bases from J; junction bases left unmatched: 6. Germline-derived CDR1 and CDR2 are ENHRY and SYGVKD. The CDR3 covers 16 residues. The CDR3 nucleotides read TGTGCCATCAGACCACTAGCGGGAGGATCCACAGATACGCAGTATTTT. Encoded protein: CAIRPLAGGSTDTQYF.

The rearrangement uses TRBV7-3 and TRBJ1-5; maybe TRBD1 (5 bases). V shed 2 bases and J shed 6 bases, with 8 bases lying between them. Looked up from germline, CDR1 is SGHTA and CDR2 is FQGTGA. The CDR3 runs 13 residues. CDR3 bases: TGTGCCAGCAGCTTATCAGGGTTTCAGCCCCAGCATTTT. This gives the protein CASSLSGFQPQHF.

The chain uses TRBV10-3 and TRBJ2-1, with D tentatively TRBD1 or TRBD2 (6 bases each). Germline assignment: CDR1 ENHRY and CDR2 SYGVKD. CDR3 length equals 14 residues. Trimming cost V 7 bases and J 8 bases, with 18 bases left between them. CDR3 region: CAITPEGGRHEQFF. In nucleotides, the CDR3 is TGTGCCATCACCCCAGAGGGGGGTCGCCATGAGCAGTTCTTC.

The V gene is TRBV5-1, the J gene TRBJ2-7, with D maybe TRBD1 (6 bases). Deletions cut 0 bases from V and 5 bases from J, with 18 bases between. Germline CDR1 is SGHRS and CDR2 is YFSETQ. CDR3 length equals 16 residues. CDR3: CASSLDNRVSGHEQYF. In nucleotides, the CDR3 is TGCGCCAGCAGCTTGGACAACAGGGTTTCGGGACACGAGCAGTACTTC.

In its sample, this clone was seen a few times. The chain combines TRBV3-1 (or the pseudogene TRBV3-2) with TRBJ1-2; no firm D call. The germline CDR1 and CDR2 sequences are LGHDT and YNNKEL (reference sequence). The ends were cut back, 3 bases at V and 0 bases at J, with 8 bases in the middle. The CDR3 totals 14 residues. CDR3 amino acids: CASSHLQANYGYTF. The CDR3 coding sequence is TGTGCCAGCAGCCACCTACAAGCTAACTATGGCTACACCTTC.

The chain links TRBV5-1 to TRBJ2-7; no firm D call. The CDR3 is made up of 12 amino acids. With 4 bases removed from V and 0 bases from J, the gap between germline ends came to 5 bases. CDR1 and CDR2 from the germline V gene are SGHRS and YFSETQ. The CDR3 loop reads CASSGSSYEQYF. CDR3 bases: TGCGCCAGCAGCGGAAGCTCCTACGAGCAGTACTTC.

This rearrangement joins TRBV4-1 to TRBJ2-3, with D possibly being TRBD1 (5 bases). CDR1 MGHRA and CDR2 YSYEKL come from the germline V gene. The CDR3 consists of 15 residues. V lost 1 base, J lost 3 bases, and 11 bases lay in between. CDR3 in amino acids: CASSQGIRDTDTQYF. The CDR3 nucleotides read TGCGCCAGCAGCCAAGGTATCAGGGATACAGATACGCAGTATTTT.

The rearrangement uses TRBV4-2 and TRBJ2-3; 7 bases line up with TRBD2. J lost 1 base, V lost 0 bases, and 4 bases had no gene match. There are 16 residues in the CDR3. Germline CDR1 is LGHNA and CDR2 is YNFKEQ. CDR3 sequence: CASSQDLLAGTDTQYF. The CDR3 nucleotides are TGTGCCAGCAGCCAAGATCTGCTAGCGGGCACAGATACGCAGTATTTT.

The sample holds a few counts of this clone. The CDR3 DNA is TGTGCCAGCAGACTGACAGGTTTAAAGACCCAGTACTTC. As protein: CASRLTGLKTQYF. The V and J genes are TRBV28 and TRBJ2-5; TRBD1 is a possible D gene (6 bases). Germline CDR1 MDHEN, CDR2 SYDVKM. V dropped 6 bases and J dropped 6 bases, with 14 bases sitting between them. There are 13 residues in the CDR3.

This clone was seen a handful of times. The CDR3 here is CASSYRQASHEQYF. In nucleotides, the CDR3 is TGTGCCAGCAGTTACCGGCAGGCGAGTCACGAGCAGTACTTC. The rearrangement joins TRBV6-5 to TRBJ2-7; D remains ambiguous. Germline CDR1 MNHEY, CDR2 SVGAGI. The ends were cut back, 2 bases at V and 5 bases at J, with 13 bases in the middle. This CDR3 has 14 residues.

This clone has a handful of counts. The chain carries TRBV5-6 and TRBJ1-2; no clear D gene. V was trimmed by 4 bases and J by 4 bases, leaving 11 bases between them. The CDR3 sequence is 13 residues long. The germline V gene has CDR1 SGHDT and CDR2 YYEEEE. The CDR3 here is CASSQTWSYGYTF. In DNA form, the CDR3 reads TGTGCCAGCAGCCAGACCTGGTCCTATGGCTACACCTTC. Filled out from reference TRBV5-6 and TRBJ1-2, the complete variable domain reads DAGVTQSPTHLIKTRGQQVTLRCSPKSGHDTVSWYQQALGQGPQFIFQYYEEEERQRGNFPDRFSGHQFPNYSSELNVNALLLGDSALYLCASSQTWSYGYTFGSGTRLTVV.

V is TRBV4-1 and J is TRBJ2-3, with D possibly matching TRBD2 (6 bases). V lost 5 bases to trimming and J lost 8 bases, with 26 bases between them. Germline assignment: CDR1 MGHRA and CDR2 YSYEKL. This CDR3 comprises 17 residues. CDR3 residues: CASSSNPGVTWSGTQYF. The CDR3 DNA sequence: TGCGCCAGCAGCTCCAACCCGGGAGTAACGTGGTCAGGTACGCAGTATTTT.

This clone showed up just a few times. This chain links TRBV4-2 with TRBJ1-4; possible D gene TRBD1, 5 bases. V was clipped by 0 bases and J by 7 bases, with 12 bases between them. CDR1 is LGHNA and CDR2 is YNFKEQ in the germline V gene. The CDR3 contains 15 residues. The CDR3 is CASSQDGGAPEKLFF. In nucleotides, the CDR3 is TGTGCCAGCAGCCAAGATGGGGGAGCCCCTGAAAAACTGTTTTTT.

This clone was seen more than once but under ten times. The V call is TRBV27, the J call TRBJ1-5; tentatively, D is TRBD1 (6 bases). Germline CDR1 and CDR2: MNHEY and SMNVEV (reference sequence). The CDR3 totals 15 residues. Trimming removed 4 bases at V and 5 bases at J, with 15 bases between. CDR3 in DNA: TGTGCCAGCAGTTCCTTCGGACAGAGGGATCAGCCCCAGCATTTT. Its protein product is CASSSFGQRDQPQHF.

The sample holds a few counts of this clone. The chain joins TRBV3-1 (or the pseudogene TRBV3-2) to TRBJ1-5; the D gene is possibly TRBD1 (5 bases). CDR1 and CDR2 (germline): LGHDT, YNNKEL (reference sequence). V was pared by 0 bases and J by 4 bases, with 7 bases between. The CDR3 is 14 amino acids. CDR3 in amino acids: CASSQDQGNQPQHF. The CDR3 coding sequence is TGTGCCAGCAGCCAAGATCAGGGAAATCAGCCCCAGCATTTT.

This clone is labeled as medium-sized. The sample carries other DNA sequences with the same CDR3. The chain couples TRBV3-1 (or the pseudogene TRBV3-2) to TRBJ2-3; 10 bases line up with TRBD1. The V gene's germline CDR1 is LGHDT and CDR2 YNNKEL (reference sequence). Trimming cost V 5 bases and J 1 base; bases outside gene matches: 3. This CDR3 is 15 amino acids long. CDR3 amino acids: CASSRGQGRTDTQYF. CDR3 DNA sequence: TGTGCCAGCAGCAGGGGACAGGGGCGCACAGATACGCAGTATTTT.

The chain is built from TRBV7-2 and TRBJ2-5; 12 positions agree with TRBD2. Germline V gene sequence: CDR1 SGHTA, CDR2 FQGNSA. The trim removed 5 bases at V and 4 bases at J, leaving 5 bases unmatched. The CDR3 loop spans 15 amino acids. CDR3 region: CASSRRLAGVETQYF. As DNA, the CDR3 is TGTGCCAGCAGCCGTCGACTAGCGGGAGTAGAGACCCAGTACTTC.

The chain recombines TRBV5-1 with TRBJ2-1, with 7 bases aligning to TRBD2. The CDR3 runs to 15 residues. Trimming removed 7 bases from V and 0 bases from J; junction bases left unmatched: 7. The germline V gene encodes CDR1 SGHRS and CDR2 YFSETQ. The CDR3 loop reads CASGASGHSYNEQFF. The CDR3 DNA reads as TGCGCCAGCGGGGCTAGCGGCCACTCCTACAATGAGCAGTTCTTC.

The chain has TRBV19 and TRBJ1-1; unclear D gene. The ends were cut back, 1 base at V and 5 bases at J, with 11 bases in the middle. The CDR3 consists of 14 residues. Per the germline V gene, CDR1 is LNHDA and CDR2 is SQIVND (reference sequence). CDR3 protein: CASSIVWGRTEAFF. The CDR3 nucleotides read TGTGCCAGTAGTATAGTATGGGGAAGGACTGAAGCTTTCTTT. The full variable domain, rest sourced from reference TRBV19 and TRBJ1-1, is DGGITQSPKYLFRKEGQNVTLSCEQNLNHDAMYWYRQDPGQGLRLIYYSQIVNDFQKGDIAEGYSVSREKKESFPLTVTSAQKNPTAFYLCASSIVWGRTEAFFGQGTRLTVV.

This sequence joins TRBV10-1 and TRBJ2-5; D is undetermined. The germline gives CDR1 WNHNN, CDR2 SYGVQD (reference sequence). The CDR3 contains 14 residues. The V end was cut by 0 bases, the J end by 2 bases, with 7 bases between. CDR3 sequence (DNA): TGCGCCAGCAGTGAGTCGAAGGGACAAGAGACCCAGTACTTC. Translated: CASSESKGQETQYF.

V usage is TRBV3-1 (or the pseudogene TRBV3-2) and J usage is TRBJ1-1; D is undetermined. V was cut by 1 base and J by 5 bases, with 8 bases left in between. From germline, CDR1 is LGHDT and CDR2 YNNKEL (reference sequence). This CDR3 has 13 residues. The CDR3 sequence: CASSQVLETEAFF. As DNA, the CDR3 is TGTGCCAGCAGCCAAGTTCTTGAGACTGAAGCTTTCTTT.

Only one count was recorded for this clone. The genes are TRBV5-1 and TRBJ1-1; 12 bases map to TRBD1. The CDR3 is made up of 14 amino acids. CDR1 is SGHRS and CDR2 is YFSETQ in the germline V gene. V was clipped by 0 bases and J by 11 bases; unmatched bases: 5. The CDR3 is CASSLGAGTGGAFF. In DNA form, the CDR3 reads TGCGCCAGCAGCTTGGGGGCCGGGACAGGGGGCGCTTTCTTT.